This TCR beta chain is from a study of OX40 agonist ivuxolimab in advanced cancers. The repertoire was sequenced with immunoSEQ multiplex PCR; TCRdb's copy has only in-frame clones and lacks some. The table includes around 65,000 clones, 70% to 90% detected once. This CDR3 contains 15 residues. The germline V and J ends were trimmed by 1 base and 6 bases, with 12 bases remaining between them. Germline values: CDR1 LGHNT, CDR2 FRNRAP. This receptor was obtained from an adult with an advanced solid tumor such as melanoma, head and neck, liver or kidney cancer. The specimen comprised CD4+ or CD8+ T cells sorted from blood, sampled in a trial of the OX40 agonist ivuxolimab. The rearrangement uses TRBV12-5 and TRBJ2-2; D is perhaps TRBD1 (5 bases). The CDR3 loop reads CASGLEGAISGELFF. CDR3 coding DNA: TGTGCTAGTGGTTTGGAAGGGGCGATCTCCGGGGAGCTGTTTTTT.